This paragraph covers one TCR beta chain sequence. The antigen is unknown. Germline V gene data show CDR1 as SGHVS and CDR2 as FNYEAQ. The CDR3 totals 15 residues. The V gene lost 5 bases and the J gene lost 2 bases, with 16 bases spanning the gap. CD45RO-negative CD8 cells positively selected for CCR7 made up the naive population, which excluded terminally differentiated effector memory CD45RA+ cells. The data belong to a study of shared clonotypes between healthy human individuals. The method was immunoSEQ multiplex PCR; TCRdb's version includes in-frame clones alone and lacks a portion of them. The data hold some 800,000 clones, with more than 85% observed a single time. Study-level results: In general, naive subsets displayed greater estimated richness than memory subsets did.

The specimen sequenced was naive CD8+ T cells sorted from blood. The rearrangement uses TRBV7-6 and TRBJ2-7; either TRBD1 or TRBD2 may supply D (6 bases each). The TCR originated in a man younger than 45 in good health. The CDR3 DNA is TGTGCCAGCAGCCTCGGGGGCGTCTTCCCCTACGAGCAGTACTTC. Translating it yields CASSLGGVFPYEQYF.